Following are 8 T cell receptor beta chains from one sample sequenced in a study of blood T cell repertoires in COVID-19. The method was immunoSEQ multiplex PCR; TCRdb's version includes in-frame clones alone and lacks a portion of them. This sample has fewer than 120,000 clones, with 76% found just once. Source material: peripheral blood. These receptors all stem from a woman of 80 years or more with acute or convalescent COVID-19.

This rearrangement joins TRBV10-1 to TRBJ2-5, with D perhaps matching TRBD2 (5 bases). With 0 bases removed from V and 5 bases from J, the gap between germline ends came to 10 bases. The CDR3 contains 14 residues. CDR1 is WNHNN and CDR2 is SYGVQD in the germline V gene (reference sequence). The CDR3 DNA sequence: TGCGCCAGCAGTGAGTCGAGCGGACGGGAGACCCAGTACTTC. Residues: CASSESSGRETQYF.

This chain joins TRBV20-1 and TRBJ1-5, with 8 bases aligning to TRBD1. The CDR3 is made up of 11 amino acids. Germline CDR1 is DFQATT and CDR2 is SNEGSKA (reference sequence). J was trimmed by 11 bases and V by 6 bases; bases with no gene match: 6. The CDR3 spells CSARDRRAQHF. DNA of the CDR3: TGCAGTGCCAGGGACAGGAGGGCCCAGCATTTT.

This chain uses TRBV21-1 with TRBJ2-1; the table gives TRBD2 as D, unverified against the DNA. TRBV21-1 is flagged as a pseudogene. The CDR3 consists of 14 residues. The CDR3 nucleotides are TGTGCCAGCAGCAAACCCCTAAAAGCGTGGGAGCAGTTCTTC. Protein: CASSKPLKAWEQFF.

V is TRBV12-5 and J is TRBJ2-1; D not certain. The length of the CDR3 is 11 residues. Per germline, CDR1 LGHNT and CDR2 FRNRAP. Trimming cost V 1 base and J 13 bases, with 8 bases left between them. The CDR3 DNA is TGTGCTAGTGGTTTGGCGGGTGGCCAGTTCTTC. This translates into CASGLAGGQFF.

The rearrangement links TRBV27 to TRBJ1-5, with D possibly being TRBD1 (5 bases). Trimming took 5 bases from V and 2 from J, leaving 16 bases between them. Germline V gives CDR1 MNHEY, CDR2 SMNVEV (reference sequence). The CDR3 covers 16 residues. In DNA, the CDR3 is TGTGCCAGCAGTCCCTGGGAGGGGAGCGGCAATCAGCCCCAGCATTTT. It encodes CASSPWEGSGNQPQHF.

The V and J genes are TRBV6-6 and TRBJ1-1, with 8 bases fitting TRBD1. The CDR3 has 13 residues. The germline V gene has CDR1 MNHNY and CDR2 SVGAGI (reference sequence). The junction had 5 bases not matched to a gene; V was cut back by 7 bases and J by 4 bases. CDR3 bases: TGTGCCAGCACTTTACAGGGGGGCACTGAAGCTTTCTTT. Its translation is CASTLQGGTEAFF.

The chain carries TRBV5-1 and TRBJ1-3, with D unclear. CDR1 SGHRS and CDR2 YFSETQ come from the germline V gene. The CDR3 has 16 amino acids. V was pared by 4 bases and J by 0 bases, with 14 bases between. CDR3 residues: CASSPTASSSGNTIYF. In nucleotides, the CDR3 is TGCGCCAGCAGCCCCACCGCGTCGAGCTCTGGAAACACCATATATTTT.

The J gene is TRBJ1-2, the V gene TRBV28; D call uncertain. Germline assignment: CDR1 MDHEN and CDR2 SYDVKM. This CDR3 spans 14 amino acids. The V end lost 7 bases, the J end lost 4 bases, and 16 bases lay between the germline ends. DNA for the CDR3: TGTGCCAGCACCAAAGGCGGGGTTCCCTATGGCTACACCTTC. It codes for CASTKGGVPYGYTF.